The rows below give T cell receptor beta chains drawn from one sample of a study of blood T cells in healthy people across ages. TCRdb re-analysed the 5' RACE reads in MiXCR, keeping a single row per CDR3 protein. In the table there are approximately 580,000 distinct CDR3 sequences, approximately 25% of which are singletons. This same sample was also part of a study on T cells of mothers and their children.

Sequencing was done on a sample of blood. All receptors come from a boy between 10 and 17 years old in good health. Each CDR3 is given with its conserved first and last residue. D genes are given only for firm matches. Rows may omit the clone size; those that give it use once, few, many or a size class.

j_call,clone_size,d_call,v_call,cdr3_nt,cdr3_aa
TRBJ2-7,-,TRBD1,TRBV28,TGTGCCAGCAGTAAACGGGACAGGGGAGCCGAGCAGTACTTC,CASSKRDRGAEQYF
TRBJ1-5,-,TRBD1,TRBV19,TGTGCCAGTACTGAGATGGACAGGGGCAATCAGCCCCAGCATTTT,CASTEMDRGNQPQHF
TRBJ2-7,-,-,TRBV6-2/TRBV6-3,TGTGCCAGCAGTTTACAGAGATACGAGCAGTACTTC,CASSLQRYEQYF
TRBJ1-1,few,-,TRBV3-1,TGTGCCAGCAGCCAAGAAGGCAAGGGAAAACCTGAAGCTTTCTTT,CASSQEGKGKPEAFF
TRBJ2-7,few,TRBD1,TRBV2,TGTGCCGGACGTACAGGGGATTCCTACGAGCAGTACTTC,CAGRTGDSYEQYF
TRBJ1-1,-,-,TRBV28,TGTGCCAGCAGTTACGGGACCGCCCGGCTGGCTTTCTTT,CASSYGTARLAFF
TRBJ2-5,-,TRBD2,TRBV27,TGTGCCAGCAGTCCCCACGGGAGGGTAGAAGAGACCCAGTACTTC,CASSPHGRVEETQYF
TRBJ1-2,few,-,TRBV5-1,TGCGCCAGCAGCCCGGGGGGCAGGGACTATGGCTACACCTTC,CASSPGGRDYGYTF
TRBJ2-1,few,-,TRBV7-2,TGTGCCAGCAGCTTAGGGCCTTACTACGAGCAGTTCTTC,CASSLGPYYEQFF
TRBJ2-6,few,TRBD2,TRBV28,TGTGCCAGCAGTTTGGCTAGCGGAGGATCTGGGGCCAACGTCCTGACTTTC,CASSLASGGSGANVLTF
TRBJ2-3,-,-,TRBV7-9,TGTGCCAGCAGCTTGGGGGGAGTGGCAGATACGCAGTATTTT,CASSLGGVADTQYF
TRBJ2-5,few,TRBD2,TRBV7-3,TGTGCCAGCAGCTTAACTGGACTAGATATCGAGACCCAGTACTTC,CASSLTGLDIETQYF